Below, 4 T cell receptor beta chains from the same sample are listed, as sequenced in a study of cytomegalovirus exposure and HLA in healthy donors. Primers included in the PCR were 60 Vbeta and 13 Jbeta primers. Profiling relied on immunoSEQ multiplex PCR, and the TCRdb table lists in-frame clones only, not all of them. The table lists 77,000 or so clones, 60% to 85% of them singletons, with around 1.5% in the top ten. Sequenced material: PBMCs. The receptors derive from a man in his forties in good health and CMV-seronegative.

This clone has just one count. CDR3: CASSSSGRINTGELFF. CDR3 DNA sequence: TGTGCCAGTAGTTCAAGCGGGAGGATCAACACCGGGGAGCTGTTTTTT. The V and J genes are TRBV19 and TRBJ2-2; 9 bases line up with TRBD2. V shed 5 bases and J 2 bases; nucleotides not matched to a gene: 6. Germline lookup yields CDR1 LNHDA and CDR2 SQIVND (reference sequence). CDR3 length equals 16 residues.

The gene calls are TRBV9 and TRBJ2-7, with TRBD1 matching 10 bases. Unmatched junction bases numbered 7, after V lost 3 bases and J lost 1 base. CDR3 length: 16 amino acids. The germline CDR1 and CDR2 sequences are SGDLS and YYNGEE. The CDR3 nucleotides read TGTGCCAGCAGCGATCCGGGACAGGGGACTTCCTACGAGCAGTACTTC. Residues: CASSDPGQGTSYEQYF.

This clone showed up just a few times. The genes are TRBV5-1 and TRBJ2-7; 10 bases fit TRBD2. The CDR3 totals 14 residues. The trim removed 1 base at V and 7 bases at J, leaving 5 bases unmatched. Germline V gene lookup returns CDR1 SGHRS and CDR2 YFSETQ. The CDR3 loop reads CASSLTSGTWEQYF. CDR3 in DNA: TGCGCCAGCAGCTTGACTAGCGGGACTTGGGAGCAGTACTTC.

The table lists this clone with a count of one. J is TRBJ2-5 and V is TRBV6-1; 7 bases are a match to TRBD2. Germline assignment: CDR1 MNHNS and CDR2 SASEGT. The J segment lost 5 bases and the V segment lost 2 bases, leaving 5 bases of the junction unmatched. The CDR3 consists of 14 residues. The CDR3 nucleotides read TGTGCCAGCAGTGAACTCGGGGGAGGGGAGACCCAGTACTTC. Amino acid sequence: CASSELGGGETQYF.